Sequencing of this T cell receptor beta chain was carried out in a study of blood T cell repertoires in COVID-19. The overall study: Acute and convalescent COVID-19 samples came from the United States, Italy and Spain. The analysed material was cDNA or gDNA that came from T cells, B-cell-depleted T cells, or PBMCs.

Authors' methods: Reference gene primer amplification gave estimated nucleated cell counts. The repertoire was sequenced with immunoSEQ multiplex PCR; TCRdb's copy has only in-frame clones and lacks some. V and J calls plus clone size are reproduced from that table; the DNA served to infer D and trimming. The sample has some 150,000 clones; 87% are singletons. The TCR was taken from a man aged 18 to 29 with active or convalescent COVID-19. The sequenced sample was peripheral blood.

The CDR3 protein is CASSLRILVTGGPDTQYF. As DNA, the CDR3 is TGTGCCAGCAGTTTGCGAATACTGGTGACAGGGGGTCCAGATACGCAGTATTTT. V usage is TRBV27 and J usage is TRBJ2-3; 9 bases match TRBD1. This CDR3 region has 18 residues. Germline trimming cut 3 bases from V and 4 bases from J; bases unmatched to any gene: 14. Germline-derived CDR1 and CDR2 are MNHEY and SMNVEV (reference sequence).